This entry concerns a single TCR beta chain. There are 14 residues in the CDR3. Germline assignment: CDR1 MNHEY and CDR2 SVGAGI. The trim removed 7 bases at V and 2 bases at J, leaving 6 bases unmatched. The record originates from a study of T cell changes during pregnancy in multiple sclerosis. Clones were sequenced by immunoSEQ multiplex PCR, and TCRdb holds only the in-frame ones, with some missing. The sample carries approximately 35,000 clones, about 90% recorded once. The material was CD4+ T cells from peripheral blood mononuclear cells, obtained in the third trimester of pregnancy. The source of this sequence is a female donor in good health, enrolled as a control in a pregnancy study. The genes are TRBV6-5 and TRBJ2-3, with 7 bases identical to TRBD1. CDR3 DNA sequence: TGTGCCAGCAAACAGGGGATTTTCACAGATACGCAGTATTTT. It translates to CASKQGIFTDTQYF.